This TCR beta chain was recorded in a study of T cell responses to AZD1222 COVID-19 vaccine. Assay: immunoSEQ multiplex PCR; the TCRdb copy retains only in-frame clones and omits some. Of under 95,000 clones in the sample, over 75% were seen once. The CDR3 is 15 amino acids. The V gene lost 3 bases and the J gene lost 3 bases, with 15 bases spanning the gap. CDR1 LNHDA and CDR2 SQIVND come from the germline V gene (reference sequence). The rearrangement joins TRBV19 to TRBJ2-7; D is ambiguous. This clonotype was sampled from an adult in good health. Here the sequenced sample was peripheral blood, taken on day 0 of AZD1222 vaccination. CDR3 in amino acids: CASSIGRAAIYEQYF. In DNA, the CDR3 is TGTGCCAGTAGTATCGGTAGGGCAGCCATCTACGAGCAGTACTTC.